These 7 T cell receptor beta chains came from one sample sequenced in a study of cytomegalovirus exposure and HLA in healthy donors (TCRdb year 2017). The method behind the library was the immunoSEQ multiplex PCR assay. The multiplex PCR relied on a mix of 60 forward primers for TCR Vbeta segments and 13 reverse primers for TCR Jbeta segments. TCRdb's version of the immuneACCESS table is confined to in-frame rearrangements and falls short of the full clone set. An unresolved V gene accounts for under half of the shortfall where checked; the remainder is of unknown origin. In this sample the table shows about 200,000 clones, 70% to 80% of which occur a single time. The ten largest clones capture roughly 2% of the sample. The sequencing input was PBMCs. Receptors originate from a woman in her twenties or thirties in good health and CMV-seropositive.

The chain combines TRBV9 with TRBJ2-3; 7 nucleotides match TRBD2. Germline-derived CDR1 and CDR2 are SGDLS and YYNGEE. The CDR3 has 13 residues. V shed 0 bases and J 9 bases; nucleotides not matched to a gene: 4. CDR3 coding DNA: TGTGCCAGCAGCGTAGACCCAGCGGGAACGCAGTATTTT. Amino acids: CASSVDPAGTQYF.

V usage is TRBV6-1 and J usage is TRBJ2-7; a possible D gene is TRBD1 (5 bases). V lost 5 bases, J lost 1 base, and 12 bases lay in between. Germline CDR1 MNHNS, CDR2 SASEGT. CDR3 length equals 14 residues. In DNA, the CDR3 is TGTGCCAGCAGTCCCCCCAGGGTGTCCTACGAGCAGTACTTC. This sequence encodes CASSPPRVSYEQYF.

The table lists this clone with a count of one. V usage is TRBV27 and J usage is TRBJ2-1; TRBD2 matches at 7 bases. V dropped 6 bases and J dropped 2; count of bases not matched to a gene: 7. The CDR3 is 15 residues long. Germline assignment: CDR1 MNHEY and CDR2 SMNVEV (reference sequence). Written as DNA, the CDR3 is TGTGCCAGCAGGAATAGCGGGTCCGCCTACAATGAGCAGTTCTTC. As protein: CASRNSGSAYNEQFF.

This clone was recorded a few times. The chain recombines TRBV7-2 with TRBJ2-3; no firm D call. V gave up 4 bases and J gave up 1 base, with 6 bases separating them. This CDR3 is built from 13 residues. The germline CDR1 and CDR2 sequences are SGHTA and FQGNSA. CDR3 protein: CASSSLRTDTQYF. In DNA form, the CDR3 reads TGTGCCAGCAGCTCCCTTCGCACAGATACGCAGTATTTT.

The chain uses TRBV5-1 and TRBJ2-2, with D tentatively TRBD2 (6 bases). The CDR3 has 13 amino acids. V was cut by 3 bases and J by 5 bases, with 8 bases left in between. CDR1 is SGHRS and CDR2 is YFSETQ in the germline V gene. The CDR3 sequence is CASSWGETGELFF. In DNA form, the CDR3 reads TGCGCCAGCAGCTGGGGGGAAACCGGGGAGCTGTTTTTT.

The rearrangement joins TRBV5-4 to TRBJ2-7, with no clear D. V was pared by 3 bases and J by 0 bases, with 16 bases between. Germline lookup yields CDR1 SGHNT and CDR2 YYREEE (reference sequence). The CDR3 consists of 16 residues. The CDR3 region is CASSSDPRGPSYEQYF. The CDR3 nucleotides read TGTGCCAGCAGCTCCGACCCTCGAGGCCCCTCCTACGAGCAGTACTTC.

This clone was counted only a few times. This chain's CDR3 is CASLPTRGPASPLHF. CDR3 sequence (DNA): TGTGCCAGCCTCCCAACGCGGGGCCCTGCTTCACCCCTCCACTTT. This rearrangement joins TRBV2 to TRBJ1-6; TRBD1 is a possible D gene (5 bases). The CDR3 has 15 amino acids. Trimming shortened V by 8 bases and J by 9 bases, and 20 bases separated the two germline ends. Germline V gene sequence: CDR1 SNHLY, CDR2 FYNNEI. The entire variable domain, with the rest obtained from reference TRBV2 and TRBJ1-6, is as follows: EPEVTQTPSHQVTQMGQEVILRCVPISNHLYFYWYRQILGQKVEFLVSFYNNEISEKSEIFDDQFSVERPDGSNFTLKIRSTKLEDSAMYFCASLPTRGPASPLHFGNGTRLTVT.